The 13 T cell receptor beta chains below come from one sample, sequenced in a study of blood T cell repertoires in COVID-19. The protocol was immunoSEQ multiplex PCR, while the TCRdb copy is restricted to in-frame clones and leaves out a portion. The data show 69,000 or so clones, roughly 80% seen once. The sample taken for sequencing was peripheral blood. The receptors derive from a woman of 80 years or more with acute or convalescent COVID-19.

This chain links TRBV5-6 with TRBJ1-4, with 7 bases matching TRBD1. After removal of 6 bases from V and 7 bases from J, the junction contained 6 bases not matched to a gene. CDR1 and CDR2 from the germline V gene are SGHDT and YYEEEE. The CDR3 has 13 residues. This CDR3 is CASKDRVGEKLFF. The CDR3 coding sequence is TGTGCCAGCAAAGACAGGGTGGGTGAAAAACTGTTTTTT.

The V and J genes are TRBV12-3 or TRBV12-4 and TRBJ1-1; D uncertain. V lost 7 bases and J 10 bases, leaving 19 bases between the germline ends. There are 13 residues in the CDR3. CDR3: CASTPPVEERAFF. The CDR3 nucleotides read TGTGCCAGCACCCCGCCGGTCGAAGAACGAGCTTTCTTT.

The chain uses TRBV7-8 and TRBJ1-2, with 10 bases aligning to TRBD1. J lost 8 bases, V lost 5 bases, and 8 bases had no gene match. CDR1 and CDR2 from the germline V gene are SGHVS and FQNEAQ. CDR3 size: 14 residues. In DNA form, the CDR3 reads TGTGCCAGCAGCCCCCGGGACAGGGGAGGCGGCTACACCTTC. This translates into CASSPRDRGGGYTF.

The chain recombines TRBV19 with TRBJ1-3; 10 nucleotides align to TRBD1. Unmatched junction bases numbered 5, after V lost 4 bases and J lost 2 bases. Germline values: CDR1 LNHDA, CDR2 SQIVND (reference sequence). The CDR3 covers 16 residues. CDR3 nucleotides: TGTGCCAGTAGTAGAGCGACAGGGGGCACTGGAAACACCATATATTTT. Residues: CASSRATGGTGNTIYF.

This chain links TRBV5-5 with TRBJ1-6, with TRBD1 identical over 7 bases. Germline V lookup: CDR1 SGHKS, CDR2 YYEKEE (reference sequence). The V gene end was trimmed by 0 bases and the J gene end by 10 bases; junction bases not matched to a gene: 10. This CDR3 is 16 amino acids long. The CDR3 region has the DNA TGTGCCAGCAGCTTGGTGGCAGGGGGAAATGCCTCACCCCTCCACTTT. Its translation is CASSLVAGGNASPLHF.

The chain recombines TRBV11-2 with TRBJ2-2; D is unclear. The V end lost 1 base, the J end lost 1 base, and 4 bases lay between the germline ends. From germline, CDR1 is SGHAT and CDR2 FQNNGV. The CDR3 spans 14 residues. The CDR3 sequence: CASSLAVNTGELFF. The CDR3, as DNA: TGTGCCAGCAGCTTAGCCGTGAACACCGGGGAGCTGTTTTTT.

The chain couples TRBV25-1 to TRBJ2-3; D is possibly TRBD1 (7 bases). In germline, CDR1 is MGHDK, CDR2 SYGVNS. This CDR3 is 14 amino acids long. The V end was cut by 4 bases, the J end by 5 bases, with 13 bases between. The CDR3 reads CASSAPGGLDTQYF. CDR3 nucleotides: TGTGCCAGCAGTGCCCCAGGGGGGTTAGATACGCAGTATTTT.

This clone was observed a few times. The chain has TRBV5-5 and TRBJ1-5, with D maybe TRBD1 (5 bases). Germline V gene data show CDR1 as SGHKS and CDR2 as YYEKEE (reference sequence). V was clipped by 0 bases and J by 3 bases, with 10 bases between them. The CDR3 runs 15 residues. The CDR3 bases are TGTGCCAGCAGCTTGGTTGTCGGACACAATCAGCCCCAGCATTTT. Its translation: CASSLVVGHNQPQHF.

V usage is TRBV12-3 or TRBV12-4 and J usage is TRBJ2-3, with D maybe TRBD2 (5 bases). The length of the CDR3 is 12 residues. V lost 4 bases and J lost 11, with 13 bases in between. CDR3 bases: TGTGCCAGCAGTTACGGCGGCGGGTTGCAGTATTTT. As protein: CASSYGGGLQYF.

This chain connects TRBV6-5 to TRBJ1-5; D may be TRBD1 (5 bases). This CDR3 is built from 15 residues. CDR1 is MNHEY, CDR2 SVGAGI, per germline. Trimming cost V 5 bases and J 1 base, with 12 bases left between them. This CDR3 reads CASSPEGMSNQPQHF. In DNA, the CDR3 is TGTGCCAGCAGTCCGGAGGGGATGAGCAATCAGCCCCAGCATTTT.

This sequence joins TRBV3-1 (or the pseudogene TRBV3-2) and TRBJ1-1; D not certain. The germline gives CDR1 LGHDT, CDR2 YNNKEL (reference sequence). V lost 2 bases and J lost 1, with 8 bases in between. The CDR3 is made up of 14 amino acids. In nucleotides, the CDR3 is TGTGCCAGCAGCCAACCAGGTCCGAACACTGAAGCTTTCTTT. Its protein product is CASSQPGPNTEAFF.

This chain joins TRBV5-4 and TRBJ1-1; weak D call: TRBD1 (6 bases). Trimming cost V 4 bases and J 3 bases, with 13 bases left between them. CDR1 and CDR2 from the germline V gene are SGHNT and YYREEE (reference sequence). This CDR3 spans 14 amino acids. The CDR3 reads CASSRGGIDTEAFF. CDR3 DNA sequence: TGTGCCAGCAGCAGGGGGGGGATAGACACTGAAGCTTTCTTT.

This rearrangement joins TRBV29-1 to TRBJ1-2; D is uncertain. Looked up from germline, CDR1 is SQVTM and CDR2 is ANQGSEA. Trimming took 0 bases from V and 7 from J, leaving 6 bases between them. This CDR3 has 11 residues. CDR3 sequence reads: CSVEETSGYTF. CDR3 DNA: TGCAGCGTTGAAGAAACTAGTGGCTACACCTTC.